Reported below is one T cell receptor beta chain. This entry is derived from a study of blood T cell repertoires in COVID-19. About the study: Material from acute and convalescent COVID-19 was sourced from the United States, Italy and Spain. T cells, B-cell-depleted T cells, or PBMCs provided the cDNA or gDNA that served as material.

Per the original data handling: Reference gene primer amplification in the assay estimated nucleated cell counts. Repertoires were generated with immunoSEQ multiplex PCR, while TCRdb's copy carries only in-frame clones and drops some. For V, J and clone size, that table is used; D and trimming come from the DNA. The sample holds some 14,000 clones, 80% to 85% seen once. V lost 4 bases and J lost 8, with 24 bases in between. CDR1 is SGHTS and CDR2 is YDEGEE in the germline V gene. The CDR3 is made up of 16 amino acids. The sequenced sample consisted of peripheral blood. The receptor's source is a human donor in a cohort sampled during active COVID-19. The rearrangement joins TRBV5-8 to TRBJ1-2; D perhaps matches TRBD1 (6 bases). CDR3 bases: TGTGCCAGCAGCCCAGCCACCGCAGACAGGTCAGAAGGCTACACCTTC. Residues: CASSPATADRSEGYTF.